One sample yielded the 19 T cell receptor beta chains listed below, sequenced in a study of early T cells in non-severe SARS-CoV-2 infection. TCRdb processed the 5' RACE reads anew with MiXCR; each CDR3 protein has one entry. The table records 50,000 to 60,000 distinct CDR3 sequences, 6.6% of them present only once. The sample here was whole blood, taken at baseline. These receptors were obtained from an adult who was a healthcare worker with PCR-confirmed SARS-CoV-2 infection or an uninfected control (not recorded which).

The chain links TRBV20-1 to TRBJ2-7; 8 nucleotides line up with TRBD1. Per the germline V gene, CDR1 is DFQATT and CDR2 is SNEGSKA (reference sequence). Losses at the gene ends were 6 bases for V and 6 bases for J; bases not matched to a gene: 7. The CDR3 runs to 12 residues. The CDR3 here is CSARTGLGEQYF. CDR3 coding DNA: TGCAGTGCCAGGACAGGGTTGGGCGAGCAGTACTTC.

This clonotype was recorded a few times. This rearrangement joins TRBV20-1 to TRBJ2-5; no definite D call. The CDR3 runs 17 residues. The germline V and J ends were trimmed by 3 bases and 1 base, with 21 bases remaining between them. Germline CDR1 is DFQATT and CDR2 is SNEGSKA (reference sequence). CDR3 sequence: CSARSGQYIRSQETQYF. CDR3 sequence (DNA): TGCAGTGCTAGGTCGGGCCAGTATATTAGATCCCAAGAGACCCAGTACTTC.

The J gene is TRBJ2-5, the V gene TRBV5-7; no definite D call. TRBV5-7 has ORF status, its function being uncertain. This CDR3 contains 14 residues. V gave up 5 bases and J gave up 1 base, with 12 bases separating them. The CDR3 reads CASRMSSIQETQYF. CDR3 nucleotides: TGTGCCAGCAGGATGAGCTCAATCCAAGAGACCCAGTACTTC.

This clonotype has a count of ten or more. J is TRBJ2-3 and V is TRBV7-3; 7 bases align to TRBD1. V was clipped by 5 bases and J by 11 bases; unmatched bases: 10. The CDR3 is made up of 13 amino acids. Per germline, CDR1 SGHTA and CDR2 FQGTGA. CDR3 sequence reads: CASSIPDRAGQYF. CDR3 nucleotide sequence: TGTGCCAGCAGCATCCCAGACAGGGCCGGGCAGTATTTT.

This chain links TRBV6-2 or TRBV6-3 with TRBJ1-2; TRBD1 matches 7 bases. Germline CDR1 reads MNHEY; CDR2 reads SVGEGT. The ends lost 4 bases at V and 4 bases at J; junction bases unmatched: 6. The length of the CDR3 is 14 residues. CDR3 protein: CASSSRDRGYGYTF. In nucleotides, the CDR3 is TGTGCCAGCAGTTCCAGGGACAGAGGCTATGGCTACACCTTC.

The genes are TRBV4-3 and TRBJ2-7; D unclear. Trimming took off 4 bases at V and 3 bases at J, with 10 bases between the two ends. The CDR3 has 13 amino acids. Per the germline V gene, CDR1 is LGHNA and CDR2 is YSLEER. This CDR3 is CASSLLMYYEQYF. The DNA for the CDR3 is TGCGCCAGCAGCCTCTTGATGTACTACGAGCAGTACTTC.

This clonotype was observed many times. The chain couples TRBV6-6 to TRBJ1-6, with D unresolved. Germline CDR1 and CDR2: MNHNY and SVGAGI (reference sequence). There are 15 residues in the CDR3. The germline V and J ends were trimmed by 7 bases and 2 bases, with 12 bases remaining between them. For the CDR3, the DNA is TGTGCCAGCACCAGTACCGGAGCCTATAATTCACCCCTCCACTTT. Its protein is CASTSTGAYNSPLHF.

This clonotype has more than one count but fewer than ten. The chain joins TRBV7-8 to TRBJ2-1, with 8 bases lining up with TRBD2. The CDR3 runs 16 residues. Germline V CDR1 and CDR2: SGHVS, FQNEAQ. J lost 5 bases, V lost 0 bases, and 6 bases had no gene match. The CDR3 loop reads CASSLAGVAGNNEQFF. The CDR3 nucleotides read TGTGCCAGCAGCTTAGCGGGAGTAGCGGGGAACAATGAGCAGTTCTTC.

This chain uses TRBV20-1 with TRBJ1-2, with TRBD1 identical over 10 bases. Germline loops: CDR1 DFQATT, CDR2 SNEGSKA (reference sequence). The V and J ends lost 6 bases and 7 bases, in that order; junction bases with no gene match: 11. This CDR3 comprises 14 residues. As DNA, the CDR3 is TGCAGTGCCATTGACAGGGGGCGCCGATCTGGCTACACCTTC. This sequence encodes CSAIDRGRRSGYTF.

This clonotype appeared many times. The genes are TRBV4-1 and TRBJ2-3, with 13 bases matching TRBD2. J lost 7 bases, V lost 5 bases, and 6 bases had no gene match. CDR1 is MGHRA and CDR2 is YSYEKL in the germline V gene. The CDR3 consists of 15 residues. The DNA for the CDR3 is TGCGCCAGCAGCAAGGGGACTAGCGGGGCGAATACGCAGTATTTT. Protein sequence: CASSKGTSGANTQYF.

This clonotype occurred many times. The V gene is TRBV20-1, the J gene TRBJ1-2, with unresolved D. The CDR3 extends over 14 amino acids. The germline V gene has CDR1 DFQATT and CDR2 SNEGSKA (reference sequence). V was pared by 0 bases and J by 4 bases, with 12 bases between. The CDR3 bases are TGCAGTGCTAGAGATGTTTGGGAGGGCTATGGCTACACCTTC. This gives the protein CSARDVWEGYGYTF.

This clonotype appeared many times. For the CDR3, the DNA is TGCAGCGTTGGTGCGGGGGGGAACACTGAAGCTTTCTTT. Translation: CSVGAGGNTEAFF. The J gene is TRBJ1-1, the V gene TRBV29-1; possible D gene TRBD1, 5 bases. In germline, CDR1 is SQVTM, CDR2 ANQGSEA. The CDR3 is made up of 13 amino acids. Trimming left V 4 bases short and J 1 base short, with 10 bases between.

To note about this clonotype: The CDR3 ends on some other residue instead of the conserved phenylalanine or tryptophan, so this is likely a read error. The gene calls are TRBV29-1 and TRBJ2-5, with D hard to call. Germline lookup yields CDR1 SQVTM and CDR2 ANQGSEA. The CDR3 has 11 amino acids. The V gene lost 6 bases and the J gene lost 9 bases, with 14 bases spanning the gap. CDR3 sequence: CSVLSGPAQYL. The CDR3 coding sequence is TGCAGCGTCCTCTCCGGGCCAGCCCAGTACCTC.

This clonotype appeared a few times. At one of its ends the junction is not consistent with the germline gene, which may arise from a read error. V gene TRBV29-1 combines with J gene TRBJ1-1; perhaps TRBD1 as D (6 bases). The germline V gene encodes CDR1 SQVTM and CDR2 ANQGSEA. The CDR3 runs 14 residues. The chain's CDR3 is CSAVEWGGDTEVFF. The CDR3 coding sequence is TGCAGCGCCGTTGAGTGGGGAGGGGACACTGAAGTTTTCTTT.

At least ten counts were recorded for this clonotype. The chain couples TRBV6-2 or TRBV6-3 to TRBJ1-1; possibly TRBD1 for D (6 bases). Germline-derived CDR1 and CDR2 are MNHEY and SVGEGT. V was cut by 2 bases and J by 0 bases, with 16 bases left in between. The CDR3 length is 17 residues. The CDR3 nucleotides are TGTGCCAGCAGTTACCCCAGGACAGCCATCATGAACACTGAAGCTTTCTTT. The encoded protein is CASSYPRTAIMNTEAFF.

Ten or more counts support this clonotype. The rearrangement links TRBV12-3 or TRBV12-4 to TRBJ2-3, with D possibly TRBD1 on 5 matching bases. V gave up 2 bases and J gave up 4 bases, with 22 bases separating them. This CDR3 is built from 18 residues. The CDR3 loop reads CASSLPGSGAGLADTQYF. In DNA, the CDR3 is TGTGCCAGCAGTTTACCCGGGTCTGGCGCAGGGCTTGCAGATACGCAGTATTTT.

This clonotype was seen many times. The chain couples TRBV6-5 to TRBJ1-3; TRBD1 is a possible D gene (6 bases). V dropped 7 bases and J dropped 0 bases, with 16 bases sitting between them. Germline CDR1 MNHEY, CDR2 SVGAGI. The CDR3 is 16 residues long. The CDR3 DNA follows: TGTGCCAGCACCAGGGGACTTCCGAGCTCTGGAAACACCATATATTTT. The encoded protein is CASTRGLPSSGNTIYF.

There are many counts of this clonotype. The CDR3 reads CASSRTGLSTDTQYF. CDR3 sequence (DNA): TGTGCCAGCAGCCGGACAGGACTCAGCACAGATACGCAGTATTTT. The chain links TRBV7-2 to TRBJ2-3, with 7 positions matching TRBD1. The trim removed 5 bases at V and 0 bases at J, leaving 5 bases unmatched. The CDR3 is 15 residues long. Germline lookup yields CDR1 SGHTA and CDR2 FQGNSA.

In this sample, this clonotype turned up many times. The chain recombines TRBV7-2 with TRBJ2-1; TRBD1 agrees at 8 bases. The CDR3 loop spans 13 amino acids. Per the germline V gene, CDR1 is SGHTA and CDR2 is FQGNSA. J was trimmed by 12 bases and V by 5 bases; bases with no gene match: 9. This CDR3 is CASSGQGPRGQFF. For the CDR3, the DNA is TGTGCCAGCAGCGGACAGGGCCCCCGTGGGCAGTTCTTC.